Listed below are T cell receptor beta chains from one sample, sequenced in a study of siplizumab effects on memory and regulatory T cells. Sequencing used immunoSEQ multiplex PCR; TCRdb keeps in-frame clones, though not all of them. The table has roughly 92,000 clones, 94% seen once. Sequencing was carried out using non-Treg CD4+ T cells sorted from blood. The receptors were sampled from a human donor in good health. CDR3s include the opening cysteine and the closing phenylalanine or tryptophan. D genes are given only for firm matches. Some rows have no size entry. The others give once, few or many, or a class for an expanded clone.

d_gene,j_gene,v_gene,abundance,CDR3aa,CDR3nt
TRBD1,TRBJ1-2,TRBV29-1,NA,CSVVNPGAGTGLGYTF,TGCAGCGTTGTCAACCCCGGAGCTGGGACAGGGCTCGGCTACACCTTC
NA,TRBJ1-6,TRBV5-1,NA,CASSLVPPGLNSPLHF,TGCGCCAGCAGCTTGGTCCCCCCAGGGTTAAATTCACCCCTCCACTTT
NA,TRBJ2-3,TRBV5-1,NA,CASSNSPRGASSTDTQYF,TGCGCCAGCAGCAATTCACCCCGGGGGGCTTCTAGCACAGATACGCAGTATTTT
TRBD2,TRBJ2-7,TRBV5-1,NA,CASSLGLANYEQYF,TGCGCCAGCAGCTTGGGACTAGCTAACTACGAGCAGTACTTC
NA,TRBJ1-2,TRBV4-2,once,CASSQDGSNYGYTF,TGTGCCAGCAGCCAAGATGGGAGTAACTATGGCTACACCTTC
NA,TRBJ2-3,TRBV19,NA,CASSSRVGIGGTDTQYF,TGTGCCAGTAGTAGTCGTGTCGGGATCGGCGGGACAGATACGCAGTATTTT
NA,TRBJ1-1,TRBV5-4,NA,CASSPEANTEAFF,TGTGCCAGCAGCCCCGAAGCGAACACTGAAGCTTTCTTT
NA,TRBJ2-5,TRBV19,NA,CASSQRGGQETQYF,TGTGCCAGTAGCCAGAGGGGGGGACAAGAGACCCAGTACTTC
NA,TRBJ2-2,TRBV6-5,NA,CASKRSGNTGELFF,TGTGCCAGCAAACGGTCTGGGAACACCGGGGAGCTGTTTTTT
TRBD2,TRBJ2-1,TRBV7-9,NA,CASRPGLASRNEQFF,TGTGCCAGCAGGCCGGGACTAGCGTCTCGGAATGAGCAGTTCTTC
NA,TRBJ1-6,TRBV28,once,CASSLWGSPLHF,TGTGCCAGCAGTTTATGGGGTTCACCCCTCCACTTT
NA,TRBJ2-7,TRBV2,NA,CASRGGGYEQYF,TGTGCCAGCAGGGGGGGAGGATACGAGCAGTACTTC
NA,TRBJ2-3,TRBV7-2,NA,CASSSIGVAQYF,TGTGCCAGCAGCTCAATTGGAGTGGCGCAGTATTTT
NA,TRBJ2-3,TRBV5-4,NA,CASSSGAWRAGTDTQYF,TGTGCCAGCAGCTCGGGGGCGTGGCGGGCGGGCACAGATACGCAGTATTTT
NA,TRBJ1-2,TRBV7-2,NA,CASSYRRGSGPNYGYTF,TGTGCCAGCAGTTACCGCCGGGGTTCTGGACCCAACTATGGCTACACCTTC
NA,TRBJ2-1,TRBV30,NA,CAWEYSDNYNEQFF,TGTGCCTGGGAGTACTCGGACAACTACAATGAGCAGTTCTTC
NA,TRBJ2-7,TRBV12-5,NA,CASGSRGSNLYEQYF,TGTGCTAGTGGTTCCAGGGGCTCCAATCTCTACGAGCAGTACTTC
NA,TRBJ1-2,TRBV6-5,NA,CASSLTGPYGYTF,TGTGCCAGCAGTTTAACGGGCCCCTATGGCTACACCTTC
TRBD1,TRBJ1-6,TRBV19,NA,CASSVGTANSPLHF,TGTGCCAGTAGTGTCGGGACAGCGAATTCACCCCTCCACTTT
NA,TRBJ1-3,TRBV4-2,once,CASSQGTALPSSGNTIYF,TGTGCCAGCAGCCAAGGGACAGCCTTGCCAAGCTCTGGAAACACCATATATTTT
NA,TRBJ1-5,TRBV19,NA,CASSPGLGNQPQHF,TGTGCCAGTAGTCCGGGACTTGGCAATCAGCCCCAGCATTTT
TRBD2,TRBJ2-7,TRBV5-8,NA,CASSLGLAASYEQYF,TGTGCCAGCAGCCTCGGACTAGCGGCTTCCTACGAGCAGTACTTC
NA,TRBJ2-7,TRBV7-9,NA,CASSLGGDEQYF,TGTGCCAGCAGCTTAGGCGGCGACGAGCAGTACTTC
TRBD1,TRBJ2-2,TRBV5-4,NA,CASSLQGRTGELFF,TGTGCCAGCAGCTTACAGGGGCGCACCGGGGAGCTGTTTTTT
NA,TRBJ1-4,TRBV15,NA,CATSREETLEDEKLFF,TGTGCCACCAGCAGAGAAGAGACCCTCGAGGATGAAAAACTGTTTTTT
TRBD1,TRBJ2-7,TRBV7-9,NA,CASSNRDRPTKQYF,TGTGCCAGCAGCAACCGGGACAGACCTACGAAGCAGTACTTC
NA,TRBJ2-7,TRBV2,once,CASEDRNYEQYF,TGTGCCAGCGAGGACCGGAACTACGAGCAGTACTTC
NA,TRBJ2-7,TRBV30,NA,CALGGDKPYEQYF,TGTGCCTTGGGGGGGGACAAACCCTACGAGCAGTACTTC